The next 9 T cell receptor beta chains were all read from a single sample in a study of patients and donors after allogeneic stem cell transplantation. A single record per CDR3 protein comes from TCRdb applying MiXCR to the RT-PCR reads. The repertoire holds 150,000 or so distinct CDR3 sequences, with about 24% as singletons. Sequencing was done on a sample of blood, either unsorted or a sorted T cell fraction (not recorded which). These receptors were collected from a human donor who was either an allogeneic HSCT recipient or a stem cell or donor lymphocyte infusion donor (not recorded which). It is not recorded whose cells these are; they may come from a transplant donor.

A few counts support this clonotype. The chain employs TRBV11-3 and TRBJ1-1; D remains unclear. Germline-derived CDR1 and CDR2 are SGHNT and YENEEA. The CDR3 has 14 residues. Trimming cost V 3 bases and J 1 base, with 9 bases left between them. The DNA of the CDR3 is TGTGCCAGCAGCTTTATACAGACGAACACTGAAGCTTTCTTT. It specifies CASSFIQTNTEAFF.

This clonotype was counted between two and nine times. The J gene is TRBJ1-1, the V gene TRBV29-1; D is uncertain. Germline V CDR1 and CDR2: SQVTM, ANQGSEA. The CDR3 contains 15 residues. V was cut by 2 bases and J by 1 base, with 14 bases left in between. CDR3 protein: CSVEISLGRNTEAFF. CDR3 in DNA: TGCAGCGTTGAAATTTCTTTAGGGCGGAACACTGAAGCTTTCTTT.

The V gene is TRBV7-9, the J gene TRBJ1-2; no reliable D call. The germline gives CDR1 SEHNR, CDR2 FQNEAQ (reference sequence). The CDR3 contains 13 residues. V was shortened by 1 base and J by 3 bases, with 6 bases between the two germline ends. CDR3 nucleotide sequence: TGTGCCAGCAGCTTAGTTGGATACTATGGCTACACCTTC. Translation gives CASSLVGYYGYTF.

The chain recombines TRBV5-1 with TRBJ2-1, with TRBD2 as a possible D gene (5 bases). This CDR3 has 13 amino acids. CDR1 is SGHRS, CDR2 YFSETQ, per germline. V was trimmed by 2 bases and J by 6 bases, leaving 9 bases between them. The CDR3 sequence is CASSFPSGNEQFF. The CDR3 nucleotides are TGCGCCAGCAGCTTCCCCAGCGGCAATGAGCAGTTCTTC.

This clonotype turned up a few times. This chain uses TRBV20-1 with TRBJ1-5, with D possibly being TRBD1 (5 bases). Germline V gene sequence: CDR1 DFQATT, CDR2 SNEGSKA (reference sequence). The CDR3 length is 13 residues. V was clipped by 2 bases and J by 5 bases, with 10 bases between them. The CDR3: CSARSWGDQPQHF. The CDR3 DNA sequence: TGCAGTGCTAGATCCTGGGGGGATCAGCCCCAGCATTTT.

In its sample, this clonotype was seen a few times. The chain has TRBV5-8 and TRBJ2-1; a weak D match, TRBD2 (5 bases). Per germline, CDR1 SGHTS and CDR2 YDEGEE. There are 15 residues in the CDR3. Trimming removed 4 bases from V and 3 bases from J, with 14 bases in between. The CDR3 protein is CASSRPAVIYNEQFF. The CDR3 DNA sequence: TGTGCCAGCAGCCGTCCAGCGGTGATCTACAATGAGCAGTTCTTC.

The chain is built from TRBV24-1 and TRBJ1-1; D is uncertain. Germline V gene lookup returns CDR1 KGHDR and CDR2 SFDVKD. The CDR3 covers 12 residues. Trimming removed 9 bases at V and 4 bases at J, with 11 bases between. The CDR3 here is CATPGLSTEAFF. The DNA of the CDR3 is TGTGCCACCCCTGGGCTGAGCACTGAAGCTTTCTTT.

The CDR3 DNA follows: TGTGCCACGCTACAGAGGGCGAGGAATGAGCAGTTCTTC. Its protein is CATLQRARNEQFF. The chain has TRBV12-3 or TRBV12-4 and TRBJ2-1; a weak D match, TRBD2 (5 bases). The length of the CDR3 is 13 residues. V gave up 10 bases and J gave up 7 bases, with 17 bases separating them.

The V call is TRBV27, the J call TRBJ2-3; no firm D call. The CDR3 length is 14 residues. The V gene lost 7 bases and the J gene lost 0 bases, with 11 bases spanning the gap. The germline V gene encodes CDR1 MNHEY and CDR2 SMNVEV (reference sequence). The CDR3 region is CASTRSPSTDTQYF. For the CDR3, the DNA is TGTGCCAGCACGAGGAGCCCTAGCACAGATACGCAGTATTTT.